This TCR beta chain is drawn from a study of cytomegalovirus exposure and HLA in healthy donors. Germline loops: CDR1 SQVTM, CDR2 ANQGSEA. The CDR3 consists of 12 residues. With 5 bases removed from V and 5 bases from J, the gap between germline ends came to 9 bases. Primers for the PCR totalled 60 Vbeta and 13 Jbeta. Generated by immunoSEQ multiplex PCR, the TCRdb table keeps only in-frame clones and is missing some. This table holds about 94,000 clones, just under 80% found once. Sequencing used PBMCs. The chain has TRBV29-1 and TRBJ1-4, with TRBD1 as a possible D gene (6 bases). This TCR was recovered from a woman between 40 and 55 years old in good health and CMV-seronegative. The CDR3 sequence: CSVPGANEKLFF. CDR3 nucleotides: TGCAGCGTTCCAGGGGCGAATGAAAAACTGTTTTTT.